These 18 T cell receptor beta chains came from one sample sequenced in a study of identical twins (TCRdb year 2016). The library was made by 5' RACE. The instrument was an Illumina HiSeq 2000. TCRdb reran the public reads through fastp at Q25 and MiXCR, keeping productive beta chains. Each CDR3 protein gets just one entry, which takes the most common genes and DNA from the rows behind it. For this sample there are about 200,000 distinct CDR3 sequences; 10% appear just once. The top ten clonotypes cover approximately 11% of the sample. The sample was memory T cells sorted from blood. This sample's cell subset or site label indicates: CD45RO+ enriched T cells. These receptors originate from a man over 45 in good health.

This clonotype was detected many times. The V and J genes are TRBV12-3 or TRBV12-4 and TRBJ2-7, with D perhaps TRBD1 or TRBD2 (6 bases each). Deletions cut 6 bases from V and 2 bases from J, with 11 bases between. This CDR3 contains 13 residues. Here the CDR3 DNA reads TGTGCCAGCAGAAACGGGGGCGCCTACGAGCAGTACTTC. It encodes CASRNGGAYEQYF.

V usage is TRBV11-2 and J usage is TRBJ1-5, with D possibly being TRBD1 (6 bases). CDR1 is SGHAT, CDR2 FQNNGV, per germline. CDR3 length equals 15 residues. Trimming removed 0 bases from V and 4 bases from J, with 10 bases in between. CDR3 sequence reads: CASSLDIGGNQPQHF. Written as DNA, the CDR3 is TGTGCCAGCAGCTTAGATATAGGGGGGAATCAGCCCCAGCATTTT.

In this sample, this clonotype turned up many times. V gene TRBV2 combines with J gene TRBJ2-5; 7 bases fit TRBD1. The V and J ends lost 6 bases and 4 bases, in that order; junction bases with no gene match: 5. There are 13 residues in the CDR3. Germline values: CDR1 SNHLY, CDR2 FYNNEI. CDR3 amino acids: CASSLNRGETQYF. CDR3 bases: TGTGCCAGCAGCCTCAACAGGGGAGAGACCCAGTACTTC.

CDR3 DNA sequence: TGTGCCATCAGTGAGCATCCCCGGGGGCCCTACGAGCAGTACTTC. This translates into CAISEHPRGPYEQYF. The chain couples TRBV10-3 to TRBJ2-7, with D perhaps matching TRBD1 or TRBD2 (6 bases each). V was shortened by 2 bases and J by 2 bases, with 13 bases between the two germline ends. The CDR3 is 15 amino acids. Germline values: CDR1 ENHRY, CDR2 SYGVKD.

This clonotype was observed at least ten times. The chain combines TRBV5-1 with TRBJ2-1; D may correspond to TRBD1 or TRBD2 (6 bases each). The CDR3 is 15 residues long. Germline CDR1 SGHRS, CDR2 YFSETQ. V was shortened by 4 bases and J by 7 bases, with 18 bases between the two germline ends. The DNA for the CDR3 is TGCGCCAGCAGCCCGTGGGGGGCTGCTTCAAATGAGCAGTTCTTC. Translating it yields CASSPWGAASNEQFF.

In its sample, this clonotype was seen many times. The V call is TRBV24-1, the J call TRBJ2-7; no firm D call. The CDR3 runs to 13 residues. CDR1 KGHDR and CDR2 SFDVKD come from the germline V gene. The V end was cut by 0 bases, the J end by 7 bases, with 9 bases between. DNA for the CDR3: TGTGCCACCAGTGATTTGTTGAACGGTGAGCAGTACTTC. This gives the protein CATSDLLNGEQYF.

This clonotype was observed a handful of times. This sequence joins TRBV19 and TRBJ1-5; 8 nucleotides match TRBD1. This CDR3 spans 15 amino acids. The trim removed 6 bases at V and 5 bases at J, leaving 9 bases unmatched. From germline, CDR1 is LNHDA and CDR2 SQIVND (reference sequence). The CDR3 reads CASSPDRGGYQPQHF. For the CDR3, the DNA is TGTGCCAGTAGCCCAGACAGGGGTGGCTATCAGCCCCAGCATTTT.

This clonotype was observed at least ten times. The chain carries TRBV20-1 and TRBJ1-2, with D unclear. From germline, CDR1 is DFQATT and CDR2 SNEGSKA (reference sequence). V was pared by 0 bases and J by 3 bases, with 14 bases between. This CDR3 is 15 amino acids long. The CDR3 sequence is CSARDRTLLYYGYTF. The CDR3, as DNA: TGCAGTGCTAGAGATCGGACTTTACTTTACTATGGCTACACCTTC.

In its sample, this clonotype was seen many times. The chain has TRBV10-3 and TRBJ1-1, with 7 bases fitting TRBD1. Germline trimming cut 3 bases from V and 0 bases from J; bases unmatched to any gene: 4. Germline CDR1 ENHRY, CDR2 SYGVKD. The CDR3 length is 15 residues. The CDR3 bases are TGTGCCATCAGTGACTCGGGACAGATGAACACTGAAGCTTTCTTT. It codes for CAISDSGQMNTEAFF.

This clonotype was detected a few times. The CDR3: CASSPSGQETQYF. The CDR3 region has the DNA TGTGCCAGCAGCCCCAGCGGACAAGAGACCCAGTACTTC. The V and J genes are TRBV11-3 and TRBJ2-5; possibly TRBD2 for D (5 bases). CDR1 is SGHNT and CDR2 is YENEEA in the germline V gene. With 5 bases removed from V and 2 bases from J, the gap between germline ends came to 9 bases. This CDR3 is 13 amino acids long.

This clonotype was seen more than once but under ten times. The chain links TRBV7-2 to TRBJ2-4; 7 bases are a match to TRBD1. CDR1 and CDR2 from the germline V gene are SGHTA and FQGNSA. The CDR3 is 14 amino acids. Trimming cost V 1 base and J 8 bases; bases outside gene matches: 5. Here the CDR3 reads CASSLVYQGDIQYF. The DNA of the CDR3 is TGTGCCAGCAGCTTAGTGTACCAGGGGGACATTCAGTACTTC.

In this sample, this clonotype turned up many times. The chain couples TRBV5-6 to TRBJ1-2; D call uncertain. The CDR3 extends over 12 amino acids. The germline gives CDR1 SGHDT, CDR2 YYEEEE. Trimming shortened V by 5 bases and J by 5 bases, and 10 bases separated the two germline ends. The CDR3 loop is CASSRTDYGYTF. CDR3 bases: TGTGCCAGCAGTCGTACAGATTATGGCTACACCTTC.

This clonotype was seen only once. The CDR3 nucleotides read TGTGCCAGAAGTCCCAGTGTCGTGGGGAAAATCAGCACAGATACGCAGTATTTT. The encoded protein is CARSPSVVGKISTDTQYF. The rearrangement links TRBV12-3 or TRBV12-4 to TRBJ2-3; D remains unclear. CDR3 length: 18 residues. Trimming removed 9 bases at V and 0 bases at J, with 25 bases between.

This clonotype was observed a handful of times. A much larger clone differs by one base, so this may be a read error. The genes are TRBV29-1 and TRBJ1-2; the D gene is possibly TRBD1 (5 bases). CDR3 length: 12 amino acids. Germline V gene sequence: CDR1 SQVTM, CDR2 ANQGSEA. The CDR3 is CSVTQGGYGYPF. The CDR3 region has the DNA TGCAGCGTGACCCAGGGAGGCTATGGCTACCCCTTC.

This clonotype was observed many times. The chain carries TRBV6-5 and TRBJ2-7; no clear D gene. Germline CDR1 reads MNHEY; CDR2 reads SVGAGI. The germline V and J ends were trimmed by 1 base and 6 bases, with 7 bases remaining between them. The CDR3 has 12 amino acids. This chain's CDR3 is CASSYYGREQYF. As DNA, the CDR3 is TGTGCCAGCAGTTACTACGGCCGCGAGCAGTACTTC.

CDR3 in DNA: TGTGCCAGCATCTTGGACACCCAGGAGCAGTACTTC. Protein product: CASILDTQEQYF. The chain combines TRBV2 with TRBJ2-7, with a tentative D call TRBD1 (5 bases). CDR1 is SNHLY and CDR2 is FYNNEI in the germline V gene. The CDR3 covers 12 residues. V was shortened by 7 bases and J by 7 bases, with 14 bases between the two germline ends.

This rearrangement joins TRBV4-1 to TRBJ1-2; D gene ambiguous. Germline CDR1 is MGHRA and CDR2 is YSYEKL. CDR3 length: 17 residues. Trimming took off 3 bases at V and 4 bases at J, with 21 bases between the two ends. The CDR3 spells CASSHGERPPSTYGYTF. In DNA, the CDR3 is TGCGCCAGCAGCCATGGGGAGAGGCCCCCCAGTACCTATGGCTACACCTTC.

This clonotype was recorded many times. The V call is TRBV28, the J call TRBJ1-1; possibly TRBD1 for D (5 bases). The CDR3 runs to 15 residues. V was cut by 6 bases and J by 7 bases, with 21 bases left in between. CDR1 is MDHEN and CDR2 is SYDVKM in the germline V gene. The CDR3 DNA sequence: TGTGCCAGCAGGCCAAGGACAAGGTCCGGGGGTGAAGCTTTCTTT. Encoded protein: CASRPRTRSGGEAFF.